This T cell receptor (beta chain) was identified during a study of T cells in Graves' hyperthyroidism and ophthalmopathy. Study overall: Before treatment of any kind, peripheral blood was taken at initial diagnosis. Study-level findings and limits: Model output signaled ophthalmopathy a median around 6.9 months ahead of onset. Also found in blood were most expanded thyroid clonotypes above 0.001.

Ophthalmopathy in the patients scored at least 3 on Clinical Activity Score and at least 4 on NOSPECS grade, lasting under 3 months. What was amplified from RNA transcripts were TCR beta CDR3 regions. An initial round of RT-PCR targeting the TCR CDR3 relied on the HTBI primer set. TCRdb itself ran the multiplex PCR reads through MiXCR, one entry per CDR3 protein. This table holds around 600,000 distinct CDR3 sequences, 13% to 15% found once. The junction had 9 bases not matched to a gene; V was cut back by 2 bases and J by 3 bases. This CDR3 contains 17 residues. Germline V gene data show CDR1 as ENHRY and CDR2 as SYGVKD. Remarks on this clonotype: Antigen: not known.

The chain recombines TRBV10-3 with TRBJ2-7; 11 nucleotides line up with TRBD1. The sequencing input was blood. The TCR originated in a woman between 18 and 29 years old with Graves' ophthalmopathy. The DNA of the CDR3 is TGTGCCATCAGTGAGATGTTTTGGACAGGGGGCAACTACGAGCAGTACTTC. It yields the protein CAISEMFWTGGNYEQYF.